The present T cell receptor (beta chain) was sequenced within a study of Ad26.COV2.S vaccination and SARS-CoV-2 variants. The germline V gene has CDR1 LNHDA and CDR2 SQIVND (reference sequence). Trimming removed 3 bases from V and 6 bases from J; junction bases left unmatched: 10. This CDR3 contains 15 residues. The treatment: 19 received Ad26.COV2.S at low or high dose, single or two shots; about 5 received placebo; per-sample allocation not given. Material that was analyzed had been drawn on day 63 after the first vaccine or placebo injection. Boston hosted the donor, who was an adult aged 18-55 years. Using immunoSEQ multiplex PCR, the repertoire was profiled, and TCRdb retains in-frame clones only, with some absent. The data show 300,000 to 400,000 clones, approximately 87% seen once.

The chain is built from TRBV19 and TRBJ1-2, with TRBD1 matching 7 bases. Here the sequenced sample was peripheral blood, taken in a trial of Ad26.COV2.S vaccine versus placebo. The TCR originated in a person between 18 and 65 years old who received the Ad26.COV2.S COVID-19 vaccine or a placebo. Written as DNA, the CDR3 is TGTGCCAGTAGTATTTCGCACAGGGGCGCCGATGGCTACACCTTC. It codes for CASSISHRGADGYTF.